A single sample gave rise to the 2 T cell receptor beta chains below, sequenced in a study of T cells in Graves' hyperthyroidism and ophthalmopathy. Amplification targeted TCR beta CDR3 regions from RNA transcripts. Researchers ran a first-round RT-PCR on the TCR CDR3 using the HTBI primer set. TCRdb called the multiplex PCR reads again in MiXCR, with one record for every CDR3 protein. The sample includes some 490,000 distinct CDR3 sequences, about 22% seen only once; the top ten take around 50%. Sequencing was done on a sample of blood. All receptors derive from a woman aged 70-85 years with Graves' ophthalmopathy.

J is TRBJ2-1 and V is TRBV20-1; 10 bases are shared with TRBD2. The CDR3 spans 15 residues. Germline-derived CDR1 and CDR2 are DFQATT and SNEGSKA (reference sequence). The V and J ends lost 4 bases and 8 bases, in that order; junction bases with no gene match: 11. The CDR3 DNA follows: TGCAGTGCTACCACGGGGGCTAGCGGGAGCGATGAGCAGTTCTTC. It translates to CSATTGASGSDEQFF.

This chain uses TRBV7-9 with TRBJ2-7; 12 bases agree with TRBD1. V dropped 3 bases and J dropped 6; count of bases not matched to a gene: 18. The CDR3 is made up of 19 amino acids. CDR1 is SEHNR, CDR2 FQNEAQ, per germline (reference sequence). The DNA of the CDR3 is TGTGCCAGCAGCTTTGCCGGGACAGGGGGCGTTACGGGCCCTATCGAGCAGTACTTC. Its protein is CASSFAGTGGVTGPIEQYF.